Reported below is one T cell receptor beta chain. These data originate in a study of identical twins. TCRdb analysed the 5' RACE reads with MiXCR anew, one entry per CDR3 protein. This table has around 240,000 distinct CDR3 sequences, roughly a tenth appearing once. Germline CDR1 and CDR2: LGHDT and YNNKEL (reference sequence). CDR3 length equals 15 residues. V shed 1 base and J shed 6 bases, with 13 bases lying between them. What was sequenced was memory T cells sorted from blood. The TCR was taken from a middle-aged man in good health. The V call is TRBV3-1, the J call TRBJ1-5, with TRBD1 as a possible D gene (6 bases). CDR3 residues: CASSQGLGGLQPQHF. CDR3 DNA sequence: TGTGCCAGCAGCCAAGGGTTGGGGGGGCTTCAGCCCCAGCATTTT.